Listed below are T cell receptor beta chains from one sample, sequenced in a study of early T cells in non-severe SARS-CoV-2 infection. In TCRdb, the 5' RACE reads were re-called with MiXCR into one record per CDR3 protein. The table has more than 55,000 distinct CDR3 sequences, 4% to 6% seen once; the top ten hold approximately 3.7%. The source was whole blood, collected at baseline. The receptor set was obtained from an adult who was a healthcare worker with PCR-confirmed SARS-CoV-2 infection or an uninfected control (not recorded which). The donor label of this sample is uncertain. The CDR3 runs from the conserved cysteine through the conserved F or W. The D gene is left open where the match is weak. The size of a clone is reported for some rows only, either as once, few or many, or as a class for expanded clones.

cdr3_length j_call d_call clone_size v_call cdr3_nt cdr3_aa
13 TRBJ2-7 . many TRBV11-2 TGTGCCAGCAGCTTAGATGGGGGCTACGAGCAGTACTTC CASSLDGGYEQYF
15 TRBJ2-1 . many TRBV7-8 TGTGCCAGCAGCTTAGCGACCCTAGCTGGCGATGAGCAGTTCTTC CASSLATLAGDEQFF
14 TRBJ1-3 TRBD1 many TRBV6-5 TGTGCCAGCAAACAGGGGTTATCTGGAAACACCATATATTTT CASKQGLSGNTIYF
13 TRBJ2-5 . . TRBV30 TGTGCCTGGAGTAGGAGGTACCAAGAGACCCAGTACTTC CAWSRRYQETQYF
17 TRBJ2-3 TRBD1 many TRBV29-1 TGCAGCGTTGAAGATATTCGGACAGGGCGTTTCGGAGATACGCAGTATTTT CSVEDIRTGRFGDTQYF
13 TRBJ2-5 . many TRBV10-3 TGTGCCATCAGTGAGGCAGGGGTGACCTCCCAGTACTTC CAISEAGVTSQYF
15 TRBJ1-2 TRBD1 few TRBV6-2/TRBV6-3 TGTGCCAGCAGTTACCCCAGGGGGCGCGGCTATGGCTACACCTTC CASSYPRGRGYGYTF
12 TRBJ1-2 . many TRBV6-2/TRBV6-3 TGTGCCAGCAGCCACGGTGGATATGGCTACACCTTC CASSHGGYGYTF
11 TRBJ1-1 . many TRBV10-1 TGCGCCAGCAGTGATAATACTGAAGCTTTCTTT CASSDNTEAFF
13 TRBJ2-5 TRBD1 . TRBV20-1 TGCAGTGCTCTACAGGGGGCATCGGAGACCCAGTACTTC CSALQGASETQYF
15 TRBJ1-2 TRBD1 many TRBV7-2 TGTGCCAGCAGCAGCGGACAGGGGAGGACTTATGGCTACACCTTC CASSSGQGRTYGYTF
15 TRBJ2-3 . . TRBV13 TGTGCCAGCAGCTTAGTAGCACAGGGAGCGGATACGCAGTATTTT CASSLVAQGADTQYF
17 TRBJ2-1 TRBD2 few TRBV15 TGTGCCACCAGCAGAGGGGCTAGCGGGGTCTTTACGAATGAGCAGTTCTTC CATSRGASGVFTNEQFF
14 TRBJ1-1 TRBD1 many TRBV7-6 TGTGCCAGCAGCCTGACAGGGGGCTACGGTGAAGCTTTCTTT CASSLTGGYGEAFF
19 TRBJ1-6 TRBD1 many TRBV12-3/TRBV12-4 TGTGCCAGCAGTCGGACAGGGGCCGACTCAAGCTCCTATAATTCACCCCTCCACTTT CASSRTGADSSSYNSPLHF
15 TRBJ1-6 . . TRBV18 TGTGCCAGCTCACCACGGGCAGGGCAGGATTCACCCCTCCACTTT CASSPRAGQDSPLHF
14 TRBJ2-7 TRBD2 . TRBV7-2 TGTGCCAGCAGCGTAGCGGGGGGGCCGGACGAGCAGTACTTC CASSVAGGPDEQYF
13 TRBJ1-1 . few TRBV7-2 TGTGCCAGCAGCTTCTCCCCAGACACTGAAGCTTTCTTT CASSFSPDTEAFF
13 TRBJ2-4 . many TRBV6-5 TGTGCCACCCATTCCTTAGCCAAAAACATTCAGTACTTC CATHSLAKNIQYF
15 TRBJ1-2 TRBD1 many TRBV25-1 TGTGCCAGCAGTGAATCGACACAGGGGAACTATGGCTACACCTTC CASSESTQGNYGYTF
15 TRBJ2-1 . . TRBV11-2 TGTGCCAGCAGCTTAACGAGGGTCGAAAGAAATGAGCAGTTCTTC CASSLTRVERNEQFF
16 TRBJ2-3 . . TRBV6-2/TRBV6-3 TGTGCCAGCAGCTCCTCCGGGACTCCCGACTTTAGGCCGCAGTATTTT CASSSSGTPDFRPQYF
15 TRBJ2-6 . . TRBV10-3 TGTGCCATCAGTGAGACTGTCTCTGGGGCCAACGTCCTGACTTTC CAISETVSGANVLTF
11 TRBJ1-1 . few TRBV27 TGTGCCAGCATCAGGGGCGCTGAAGCTTTCTTT CASIRGAEAFF
14 TRBJ2-7 TRBD2 many TRBV6-1 TGTGCCAGCACTAGCGGGGGGACCCCCTACGAGCAGTACTTC CASTSGGTPYEQYF
14 TRBJ1-1 . few TRBV10-3 TGTGCCATCAGTGAGGACGGGACGAACACTGAAGCTTTCTTT CAISEDGTNTEAFF
15 TRBJ1-3 TRBD1 . TRBV20-1 TGCAGTGCTAGACGAGGGACAGGGGAGGGAAACACCATATATTTT CSARRGTGEGNTIYF
16 TRBJ2-7 . few TRBV13 TGTGCCAGCAGCTCTTCCGTGACCGTGGGTACTAATGGGCAGTACTTC CASSSSVTVGTNGQYF
15 TRBJ2-7 . . TRBV10-3 TGTGCCATCAGTGAGTCCAGACAGGACCCTGGCGAGCAGTACTTC CAISESRQDPGEQYF
14 TRBJ2-4 TRBD2 few TRBV5-7 TGTGCCAGCAGCTTGTTAGCGGGGCAAGGCATTCAGTACTTC CASSLLAGQGIQYF
21 TRBJ2-5 . . TRBV14 TGTGCCAGCAGCCAAAACCCTCCCGGTGTGACAGCCTCAAATGGGGAAATGTCCCAGTACTTC CASSQNPPGVTASNGEMSQYF
13 TRBJ1-4 . many TRBV20-1 TGCAGTGCTAGGGACAGTGACAAGGAAAAACTGTTTTTT CSARDSDKEKLFF
15 TRBJ2-2 TRBD1 many TRBV7-8 TGTGCCAGCAGCCCGGACAGGCAATACACCGGGGAGCTGTTTTTT CASSPDRQYTGELFF
15 TRBJ2-3 . many TRBV6-5 TGTGCCAGCAGAACGTCCTGGGATGGTACAGATACGCAGTATTTT CASRTSWDGTDTQYF
17 TRBJ1-5 . many TRBV13 TGTGCCAGCAGCTCCCGTTTCGCCCGACAAAGCAATCAGCCCCAGCATTTT CASSSRFARQSNQPQHF
14 TRBJ1-1 . . TRBV12-3/TRBV12-4 TGTGCCAGCAGTTTCAGGGGCCCTAACACTGAAGCTTTCTTT CASSFRGPNTEAFF
13 TRBJ2-3 . many TRBV29-1 TGCAGCGTTGAGGGGGCAGGGACAGATACGCAGTATTTT CSVEGAGTDTQYF
17 TRBJ2-3 . . TRBV7-9 TGTGCCAGCAGCTTAGCAGGGCTCGGGACCCCCTCAGATACGCAGTATTTT CASSLAGLGTPSDTQYF
15 TRBJ2-3 . many TRBV6-5 TGTGCCAGCAGTTTATCCCGGGGGCGCACAGATACGCAGTATTTT CASSLSRGRTDTQYF
13 TRBJ1-5 . many TRBV6-5 TGTGCCAGCAGCCCTTCTAGCAATCAGCCCCAGCATTTT CASSPSSNQPQHF
15 TRBJ1-2 TRBD1 many TRBV12-3/TRBV12-4 TGTGCCAGCAGTTTAGCCAGCGGGACAGCATATGGCTACACCTTC CASSLASGTAYGYTF
11 TRBJ2-1 TRBD2 few TRBV29-1 TGCAGCCTCGTGGGGGGGGATGAGCAGTTCTTC CSLVGGDEQFF
13 TRBJ1-2 . many TRBV5-6 TGTGCCAGCAGCTTGTGGAGGTTGGGCGGCTACACCTTC CASSLWRLGGYTF
13 TRBJ2-3 . few TRBV10-3 TGTGCCATCACGCAGGGAATCGAAGATACGCAGTATTTT CAITQGIEDTQYF
20 TRBJ2-1 TRBD2 . TRBV7-2 TGTGCCAGCAGCTTACCCCCCACAGGACTAGCGGGGGGCCTACACAATGAGCAGTTCTTC CASSLPPTGLAGGLHNEQFF
12 TRBJ1-2 . many TRBV20-1 TGCAGTGCTGGACCGTTGAGCTATGGCTACACCTTC CSAGPLSYGYTF
14 TRBJ2-5 . many TRBV20-1 TGCAGTGCCGCCGGGGGCCCGTACCAAGAGACCCAGTACTTC CSAAGGPYQETQYF
14 TRBJ2-1 TRBD1 . TRBV10-3 TGTGCCACCACTAGACAGGGCAAAGGAGATGAGCAGTTCTTC CATTRQGKGDEQFF
13 TRBJ2-7 . few TRBV6-5 TGTGCCAGCAGACCCGGCAGGTTCTACGAGCAGTACTTC CASRPGRFYEQYF
13 TRBJ2-2 TRBD1 many TRBV7-2 TGTGCCGAGAGGGGGCGAGGTACCGGGGAGCTGTTTTTT CAERGRGTGELFF